This is a list of T cell receptor beta chains from one sample in a study of blood T cells in healthy people across ages. Using its own MiXCR run on the 5' RACE reads, TCRdb lists one record per CDR3 protein. The sample lists hundreds of thousands of distinct CDR3 sequences; 55% to 75% were seen once. The sequenced sample consisted of blood. The receptors derive from a man in his thirties or forties in good health. Each CDR3 is given with its conserved first and last residue. Fields, in order: D gene, V gene, J gene, clone size, CDR3 DNA, CDR3 protein. A D gene is named only where the DNA matches it firmly. Clone size is stated in some rows and not others, as once, few, many or a class when expanded.

TRBD2	TRBV20-1	TRBJ2-5	NA	TGCAGTGCTAGATGGCGGGGGGGCTTAGAGACCCAGTACTTC	CSARWRGGLETQYF
NA	TRBV2	TRBJ1-5	few	TGTGCCAGTTTGGCGGCATATAGCAATCAGCCCCAGCATTTT	CASLAAYSNQPQHF
TRBD1	TRBV20-1	TRBJ2-1	NA	TGCAGTGCTAGAGGACAGGGGGCGAGGGAGGTAAACAATGAGCAGTTCTTC	CSARGQGAREVNNEQFF
TRBD1	TRBV18	TRBJ2-5	once	TGTGCCAGTTCACCACGGACAGGGGAGTACGGGCAGTACTTC	CASSPRTGEYGQYF
NA	TRBV7-2	TRBJ1-2	once	TGTGCCAGCAGCTTAGAGGCCCGGGAAGGGATTGGCTACACCTTC	CASSLEAREGIGYTF
TRBD1	TRBV7-8	TRBJ2-1	NA	TGTGCCAGCAGCTTAGACAGGGGGCTATGGAATGAGCAGTTCTTC	CASSLDRGLWNEQFF
NA	TRBV6-2/TRBV6-3	TRBJ2-1	NA	TGTGCCAGCAGAACCACGGGCCAACACAATGAGCAGTTCTTC	CASRTTGQHNEQFF
NA	TRBV7-9	TRBJ1-2	NA	TGTGCCAGCAGCTCATACAGCGATAACTATGGCTACACCTTC	CASSSYSDNYGYTF
TRBD2	TRBV9	TRBJ2-1	NA	TGTGCCAGCAGCGTAGCCCTAGCGGGAGCCCTCGACAATGAGCAGTTCTTC	CASSVALAGALDNEQFF
NA	TRBV6-5	TRBJ2-6	NA	TGTGCCAGCAGTTTATCCGGGACAAGTGGGGCCAACGTCCTGACTTTC	CASSLSGTSGANVLTF
NA	TRBV5-1	TRBJ2-1	few	TGCGCCAGCAGCTATGGGGCGAGTAGCGTGCAGTTCTTC	CASSYGASSVQFF
NA	TRBV11-1	TRBJ2-5	NA	TGTGCCAGCACCAATACTTGGGAGACCCAGTACTTC	CASTNTWETQYF
TRBD1	TRBV18	TRBJ2-2	NA	TGTGCCAGCTCACCACCGGAGACAGGGTCCACCGGGGAGCTGTTTTTT	CASSPPETGSTGELFF
TRBD2	TRBV25-1	TRBJ2-5	few	TGTGCCAGCGCAGACTCTCCGGGACTAGCGGACGAGTTAGGGACCCAGTACTTC	CASADSPGLADELGTQYF
TRBD2	TRBV24-1	TRBJ2-1	NA	TGTGCCACCAGTGCCCGGACTAGCGGGAGTGGTGAGCAGTTCTTC	CATSARTSGSGEQFF
NA	TRBV29-1	TRBJ2-5	few	TGCAGCACCACGGGAGACGGGGAAGAGACCCAGTACTTC	CSTTGDGEETQYF
NA	TRBV20-1	TRBJ2-5	NA	TGCAGTGCTAGATCGACTAGTGTGTTGACCCAGTACTTC	CSARSTSVLTQYF
NA	TRBV5-6	TRBJ1-4	NA	TGTGCCAGCAGCTCTGAAACAGGCGCTAATGAAAAACTGTTTTTT	CASSSETGANEKLFF
TRBD1	TRBV6-2/TRBV6-3	TRBJ1-5	NA	TGTGCCGGCAGCTTAGGGGGCTCTAATCAGCCCCAGCATTTT	CAGSLGGSNQPQHF
NA	TRBV5-1	TRBJ2-5	few	TGCGCCAGCTGGCCCCTTGGAACGGGGGGCTCGGAGACCCAGTACTTC	CASWPLGTGGSETQYF
NA	TRBV20-1	TRBJ2-1	once	TGCAGTGCGAGGAACCTTAACTCCTACAATGAGCAGTTCTTC	CSARNLNSYNEQFF
NA	TRBV7-2	TRBJ2-7	NA	TGTGCCAGCAGCCCATACGGGACCTACAACGAGCAGTACTTC	CASSPYGTYNEQYF
NA	TRBV4-2	TRBJ2-6	many	TGTGCCAGCAGCCAACCGGGCAGGGTAATTGCTGGGGCCAACGTCCTGACTTTC	CASSQPGRVIAGANVLTF
TRBD1	TRBV9	TRBJ2-1	NA	TGTGCCAGCAGCCCTACCGGACAGGGGTACTCCTACAATGAGCAGTTCTTC	CASSPTGQGYSYNEQFF
NA	TRBV5-1	TRBJ2-7	NA	TGCGCCAGCAGCTTTTTGGGATCCGAGCAGTACTTC	CASSFLGSEQYF
NA	TRBV7-9	TRBJ2-7	NA	TGTGCCAGCAGACCCTCCCATACTAGTCCCGGAAACGAGCAGTACTTC	CASRPSHTSPGNEQYF
TRBD1	TRBV7-9	TRBJ2-3	NA	TGTGCCAGCAGCTTCGCGGGACAGGGAGGTTTTAATGCGCAGTATTTT	CASSFAGQGGFNAQYF
NA	TRBV29-1	TRBJ2-7	few	TGCAGCGCCACGGCCAGCTACGAGCAGTACTTC	CSATASYEQYF
NA	TRBV29-1	TRBJ2-4	few	TGCAGCACCGAAACCTACTGTGCCAAAAACATTCAGTACTTC	CSTETYCAKNIQYF
NA	TRBV18	TRBJ1-4	NA	TGTGCCAGCTCACCACACCCACCGGGGGGAGGAAAACTGTTTTTT	CASSPHPPGGGKLFF
NA	TRBV6-5	TRBJ2-7	once	TGTGCCACCCAGGGGAGGGTAGGGTCCTACGAGCAGTACTTC	CATQGRVGSYEQYF
NA	TRBV12-3/TRBV12-4	TRBJ2-6	NA	TGTGCCAGTTGGGGCCTAAGGTGGGGGGCCAACGTCCTGACTTTC	CASWGLRWGANVLTF
TRBD2	TRBV27	TRBJ2-1	NA	TGTGCCAACACCTTACTAGCGGAGGCGAGCTCCTACAATGAGCAGTTCTTC	CANTLLAEASSYNEQFF
NA	TRBV20-1	TRBJ2-4	NA	TGCAGTGGGTTAGCCAAAAACATTCAGTACTTC	CSGLAKNIQYF
TRBD1	TRBV19	TRBJ1-2	NA	TGTGCCAGTAGTATAATCGGTCAGGGGGCTTCAGATGGCTACACCTTC	CASSIIGQGASDGYTF
TRBD1	TRBV12-3/TRBV12-4	TRBJ1-1	once	TGTGCCAGCAGTTTGACAGGGAAGAGCTGGACAATGAACACTGAAGCTTTCTTT	CASSLTGKSWTMNTEAFF
NA	TRBV5-1	TRBJ2-1	NA	TGCGCCAGCAGCTTGACCCTCCCCTACAATGAGCAGTTCTTC	CASSLTLPYNEQFF
TRBD2	TRBV20-1	TRBJ2-1	NA	TGCAGTGCTCCACCGCCGGGAACTAGCGGGGATCTCTATGAGCAGTTCTTC	CSAPPPGTSGDLYEQFF
NA	TRBV28	TRBJ1-5	few	TGTGCCAGCAGTTCACCGCGCGGGTTCTCGGGTCAGCCCCAGCATTTT	CASSSPRGFSGQPQHF
NA	TRBV20-1	TRBJ1-2	NA	TGCAGTGGTCTAGGGGTGGGGGCTCCCTATGGCTACACCTTC	CSGLGVGAPYGYTF
TRBD1	TRBV6-1	TRBJ2-1	NA	TGTGCCAGCAGCAGACTTATCAACTTGATTGGACAGGCTGTGGGCAATGAGCAGTTCTTC	CASSRLINLIGQAVGNEQFF